This T cell receptor beta chain was sequenced during a study of T cell responses to AZD1222 COVID-19 vaccine (dated by TCRdb to 2020 to 2022). Notes on the research overall: AZD1222 recipients with second doses at about 4 weeks or about 12 weeks were pooled, because spike-specific TCR depth and breadth did not differ between schedules. TCR sequencing was performed for over 230 trial participants, of whom around 200 were given two doses of AZD1222 and some 25 were given two doses of MenACWY control vaccine. Enrollment into the trials was organized by age into subgroups of 18-55, 56-69 and 70-plus years, and those subgroups contained roughly 150, 30 and 60 TCR-sequenced participants, respectively. Here is what the overall study found, with its caveats: Vaccine-associated CD4 TCRs spanned the whole spike protein, with dominant responses in regions 160-218 and 743-854. In the small 56-69-year group, the increase in depth fell short of significance, most likely because of low power. Most participants were white British and females outnumbered males, and the authors suggested that clonal diversity may have been underestimated. No day 14 peak-response samples were available, so repertoires were characterized only after the peak T cell response. Reportedly, close to half of the unique spike-specific TCRs recognized epitopes lying outside the regions that are mutated in the B.1.351 and B.1.1.7 variants. After two AZD1222 doses, spike-specific TCR breadth and depth were significantly higher than at day 0 and than in MenACWY recipients. Conclusions about previously exposed vaccinees were limited because only six AZD1222 recipients were SARS-CoV-2 seropositive at baseline.

The CDR3 regions of human TCRbeta chains were analyzed by immunosequencing. The source study handled its data this way. Repertoire TCRs were matched against a reference library of SARS-CoV-2-specific TCRs generated with the MIRA antigen-specificity platform. Breadth was defined as the fraction of unique TCRs that were SARS-CoV-2-associated, and depth was defined as the fraction of total T cells that were SARS-CoV-2-associated. Using the MIRA data, each spike-specific TCR was mapped to the spike region that the TCR reacts to and placed in a CD4 or CD8 class. Log10-transformed breadth and depth values were compared by one-way ANOVA with Sidak's multiple comparisons tests. TCRdb carries this immuneACCESS record with in-frame sequences only. Its versions omit some clonotypes, under half of them owing to an unresolved V gene in the studies checked, with the rest unexplained. D and trimming come from the DNA, and the V and J calls and clone size come from that table. The sample table holds roughly 120,000 clones, of which approximately 84% were seen once. Roughly 8% of the sample lies in the top ten.

This clone was recorded only once. The target of this receptor is not known. Within one base of it there is no much larger clone, and no base qualities were kept. This specimen's time point label, interpreted: baseline before first vaccination. Vaccinee samples came from UK trials COV001 and COV002, including a single-blind randomized controlled phase 2/3 trial of AZD1222 (ChAdOx1 nCoV-19) in healthy adults. For TCRbeta chain sequencing, PBMC samples from trial participants were taken at day 0 and at day 28 after the second dose. This sample comprised peripheral blood, obtained on day 0 of AZD1222 vaccination. The receptor was derived from an adult in good health.

The nucleotides are TGTGCCAGCAGCTTAGACCCGGGACAGGGAGTTAAGTTCTTC. The encoded protein is CASSLDPGQGVKFF. In this chain, TRBV7-3 is recombined with TRBJ2-1; 9 bases in between match TRBD1. Trimmed from V: 2 bases; trimmed from J: 14 bases; junction bases lacking a gene match: 10. From the germline V gene, CDR1 is SGHTA and CDR2 is FQGTGA. The CDR3 holds 14 amino acids from the cysteine to the phenylalanine. CDR3 DNA only is kept here, 42 bases in frame from base 1.